Listed here are 21 T cell receptor beta chains from one sample, sequenced in a study of blood T cells in healthy people across ages. A second PCR, run for roughly 7 to 11 cycles, used a sample-barcoded 5' primer plus a J-beta primer mix. TCRdb re-derived calls from the 5' RACE reads in MiXCR, one entry per CDR3 protein. This sample has about 1,400,000 distinct CDR3 sequences; about 43% occur once, and the top ten carry less than 8%. Sequences were obtained from blood. These receptors came from a woman under 30 in good health.

The chain couples TRBV5-1 to TRBJ2-6; 12 positions agree with TRBD1. J lost 2 bases, V lost 4 bases, and 4 bases had no gene match. Germline CDR1 is SGHRS and CDR2 is YFSETQ. The CDR3 runs 17 residues. CDR3 region: CASSGTGGDTGANVLTF. CDR3 in DNA: TGCGCCAGCAGCGGGACAGGGGGCGACACTGGGGCCAACGTCCTGACTTTC.

The chain couples TRBV5-6 to TRBJ2-5, with TRBD2 as a possible D gene (5 bases). Trimming pared 2 bases from V and 3 bases from J, leaving 14 bases between. Per germline, CDR1 SGHDT and CDR2 YYEEEE. This CDR3 has 15 amino acids. CDR3 in amino acids: CASSFGSFGEETQYF. CDR3 DNA: TGTGCCAGCAGCTTCGGGTCCTTCGGGGAAGAGACCCAGTACTTC.

This clonotype has more than one count but fewer than ten. The chain carries TRBV6-1 and TRBJ2-3; maybe TRBD2 (5 bases). Germline-derived CDR1 and CDR2 are MNHNS and SASEGT. The CDR3 totals 16 residues. Trimming shortened V by 2 bases and J by 2 bases, and 14 bases separated the two germline ends. Here the CDR3 DNA reads TGTGCCAGCAGTGAATCTAGCCCGCTGTTCACAGATACGCAGTATTTT. Its protein is CASSESSPLFTDTQYF.

V usage is TRBV3-1 and J usage is TRBJ1-1, with TRBD1 identical over 8 bases. Germline CDR1 and CDR2: LGHDT and YNNKEL (reference sequence). CDR3 length: 15 residues. V was clipped by 0 bases and J by 4 bases; unmatched bases: 4. The CDR3 DNA sequence: TGTGCCAGCAGCCAAGAGGACAGGGCTGGCACTGAAGCTTTCTTT. As protein: CASSQEDRAGTEAFF.

This rearrangement joins TRBV4-1 to TRBJ1-2; D is unresolved. The CDR3 covers 16 residues. V was trimmed by 2 bases and J by 4 bases, leaving 17 bases between them. The germline V gene encodes CDR1 MGHRA and CDR2 YSYEKL. This chain's CDR3 is CASSQTPQARGYGYTF. The DNA for the CDR3 is TGCGCCAGCAGCCAAACCCCCCAGGCCCGAGGCTATGGCTACACCTTC.

The chain uses TRBV6-1 and TRBJ1-2; TRBD1 is a possible D gene (5 bases). This CDR3 comprises 13 residues. V lost 6 bases and J 8 bases, leaving 16 bases between the germline ends. Germline CDR1 MNHNS, CDR2 SASEGT. Here the CDR3 reads CASSIRVGAGYTF. The CDR3 DNA reads as TGTGCCAGCAGCATCAGGGTTGGAGCGGGCTACACCTTC.

This chain uses TRBV20-1 with TRBJ2-2; 8 nucleotides match TRBD2. The CDR3 extends over 14 amino acids. Germline CDR1 and CDR2: DFQATT and SNEGSKA (reference sequence). V dropped 2 bases and J dropped 5; count of bases not matched to a gene: 4. As DNA, the CDR3 is TGCAGTGCTAGACGGCAGCGGGAGACCGGGGAGCTGTTTTTT. As protein: CSARRQRETGELFF.

The chain employs TRBV27 and TRBJ2-7; D unclear. The length of the CDR3 is 13 residues. V was cut by 5 bases and J by 2 bases, with 10 bases left in between. Per germline, CDR1 MNHEY and CDR2 SMNVEV (reference sequence). The CDR3 bases are TGTGCCAGCAGTCCCTACTCAACCTACGAGCAGTACTTC. Protein: CASSPYSTYEQYF.

This clonotype appeared a few times. This rearrangement joins TRBV19 to TRBJ2-5; 8 bases match TRBD2. The germline gives CDR1 LNHDA, CDR2 SQIVND (reference sequence). V gave up 6 bases and J gave up 5 bases; unmatched junction bases: 8. The CDR3 spans 14 residues. CDR3 sequence reads: CASRTGLDGETQYF. The DNA of the CDR3 is TGTGCCAGTAGGACGGGACTAGACGGGGAGACCCAGTACTTC.

V gene TRBV11-2 combines with J gene TRBJ2-3; D assignment may be TRBD1 or TRBD2 (6 bases each). Per germline, CDR1 SGHAT and CDR2 FQNNGV. V was cut by 7 bases and J by 4 bases, with 30 bases left in between. The CDR3 length is 19 residues. The CDR3 coding sequence is TGTGCCAGCACCGTCCGGGACATCGACAGCGGAGGGCGGGCAGATACGCAGTATTTT. It yields the protein CASTVRDIDSGGRADTQYF.

V usage is TRBV5-6 and J usage is TRBJ2-3, with D possibly TRBD2 on 7 matching bases. Germline assignment: CDR1 SGHDT and CDR2 YYEEEE. The V end was cut by 5 bases, the J end by 2 bases, with 15 bases between. CDR3 length equals 15 residues. The chain's CDR3 is CASRKGGVATDTQYF. CDR3 in DNA: TGTGCCAGCAGAAAAGGGGGGGTCGCCACAGATACGCAGTATTTT.

This clonotype came up many times. The chain is built from TRBV3-1 and TRBJ2-3; 10 bases agree with TRBD2. The CDR3 totals 15 residues. In germline, CDR1 is LGHDT, CDR2 YNNKEL (reference sequence). V was clipped by 4 bases and J by 3 bases; unmatched bases: 4. CDR3 region: CASSPSGGATDTQYF. The CDR3 nucleotides are TGTGCCAGCAGCCCAAGCGGGGGGGCTACAGATACGCAGTATTTT.

The sample holds one count of this clonotype. This may arise from a read error, as a much more abundant clone is one base away. The chain employs TRBV5-1 and TRBJ2-5; 8 bases are a match to TRBD1. Near its end, the DNA agrees better with TRBJ2-1, so the J call may be wrong. The germline gives CDR1 SGHRS, CDR2 YFSETQ. CDR3 length: 16 residues. The CDR3 DNA is TGCGCCAGCAGCTTGGGGGGACAGGTCGGCCAAGAGACCCAGTTCTTC. Translated, it gives CASSLGGQVGQETQFF.

V usage is TRBV28 and J usage is TRBJ2-1; 8 bases fit TRBD2. Germline trimming cut 3 bases from V and 6 bases from J; bases unmatched to any gene: 7. CDR3 size: 15 residues. Germline-derived CDR1 and CDR2 are MDHEN and SYDVKM. The CDR3 protein is CASSFISGVINEQFF. The CDR3 DNA sequence: TGTGCCAGCAGTTTTATTAGCGGGGTTATCAATGAGCAGTTCTTC.

This clonotype has ten or more counts. This chain joins TRBV4-1 and TRBJ2-1; TRBD1 is a possible D gene (6 bases). V was trimmed by 2 bases and J by 12 bases, leaving 11 bases between them. Germline V CDR1 and CDR2: MGHRA, YSYEKL. The CDR3 totals 12 residues. Here the CDR3 reads CASSQLGAVQFF. CDR3 in DNA: TGCGCCAGCAGCCAATTGGGGGCAGTGCAGTTCTTC.

The chain links TRBV11-2 to TRBJ2-4, with D tentatively TRBD1 (6 bases). The DNA matches TRBJ2-5 better at its end, which makes the J call doubtful. CDR1 is SGHAT, CDR2 FQNNGV, per germline. The CDR3 has 14 residues. CDR3 in DNA: TGTGCCAGCACCCGGGACATACCGCAAGAGACCCAGTACTTC. Translating it yields CASTRDIPQETQYF.

The chain has TRBV28 and TRBJ2-3; TRBD2 matches at 12 bases. The CDR3 is made up of 15 amino acids. Germline CDR1 MDHEN, CDR2 SYDVKM. Trimming took 5 bases from V and 4 from J; bases not matched to a gene: 4. CDR3 sequence (DNA): TGTGCCAGCAGTCCTAGCGGGGGGGCCCCAGATACGCAGTATTTT. Its protein product is CASSPSGGAPDTQYF.

A few counts support this clonotype. The chain has TRBV5-1 and TRBJ2-7, with 7 bases lining up with TRBD2. The CDR3 length is 13 residues. V shed 4 bases and J 5 bases; nucleotides not matched to a gene: 6. Germline assignment: CDR1 SGHRS and CDR2 YFSETQ. CDR3 DNA sequence: TGCGCCAGCAGCGGGGGGGGGACCCACGAGCAGTACTTC. This sequence encodes CASSGGGTHEQYF.

The V call is TRBV7-9, the J call TRBJ1-1; perhaps TRBD1 as D (6 bases). The V gene lost 7 bases and the J gene lost 8 bases, with 11 bases spanning the gap. From germline, CDR1 is SEHNR and CDR2 FQNEAQ (reference sequence). The CDR3 has 11 amino acids. CDR3 nucleotides: TGTGCCAGCACTGTAACAGGGGAAGCTTTCTTT. Translation: CASTVTGEAFF.

This clonotype was counted many times. J is TRBJ2-3 and V is TRBV10-3; the D gene is possibly TRBD2 (5 bases). CDR1 is ENHRY and CDR2 is SYGVKD in the germline V gene. Trimming shortened V by 8 bases and J by 4 bases, and 16 bases separated the two germline ends. This CDR3 has 14 amino acids. The CDR3 spells CAISPGRGSDTQYF. CDR3 DNA: TGTGCCATCTCGCCAGGAAGAGGGTCAGATACGCAGTATTTT.

This sequence joins TRBV12-3 or TRBV12-4 and TRBJ2-1; 7 nucleotides agree with TRBD2. This CDR3 is built from 15 residues. V lost 10 bases, J lost 4 bases, and 13 bases stayed unmatched. CDR3 coding DNA: TGTGCCACCTCAAACGGGGGGAGTGGGTACAATGAGCAGTTCTTC. The encoded protein is CATSNGGSGYNEQFF.